The 25 T cell receptor beta chains presented below share a single source sample, sequenced in a study of T-cell memory formation after mild COVID-19. TCRdb re-called the 5' RACE reads through MiXCR, storing one row per CDR3 protein. Of about 390,000 distinct CDR3 sequences listed, about 15% are singletons. The sample taken for sequencing was PBMCs or a T cell subset sorted from them (not recorded which). The receptors derive from a man younger than 30 who had mild COVID-19 (a few samples of this study predate the infection). Cell type and time point are not known.

This clonotype appeared a few times. V and J are TRBV11-2 and TRBJ2-7; 8 bases match TRBD2. The CDR3 covers 13 residues. J was trimmed by 7 bases and V by 5 bases; bases with no gene match: 7. Germline V gives CDR1 SGHAT, CDR2 FQNNGV. The CDR3 sequence is CASSATVAGEQYV. The CDR3 DNA is TGTGCCAGCAGCGCGACAGTAGCGGGGGAGCAGTACGTC.

The sample holds a few counts of this clonotype. The chain combines TRBV30 with TRBJ1-2; unclear D gene. Germline-derived CDR1 and CDR2 are GTSNPN and SVGIG (reference sequence). The CDR3 length is 13 residues. Trimming removed 4 bases at V and 5 bases at J, with 14 bases between. The CDR3 sequence: CAWNLQIKYGYTF. The DNA of the CDR3 is TGTGCCTGGAACCTCCAGATCAAGTATGGCTACACCTTC.

The V and J genes are TRBV29-1 and TRBJ2-5; 9 bases fit TRBD2. V gave up 2 bases and J gave up 3 bases; unmatched junction bases: 13. This CDR3 region has 17 residues. The germline gives CDR1 SQVTM, CDR2 ANQGSEA. The CDR3 loop is CSVETLAGGHFKETQYF. CDR3 nucleotides: TGCAGCGTTGAAACTCTGGCGGGGGGGCATTTCAAAGAGACCCAGTACTTC.

The rearrangement joins TRBV7-9 to TRBJ2-1; D may match TRBD1 or TRBD2 (6 bases each). This CDR3 contains 14 residues. Germline V gene data show CDR1 as SEHNR and CDR2 as FQNEAQ (reference sequence). V was clipped by 4 bases and J by 9 bases, with 16 bases between them. For the CDR3, the DNA is TGTGCCAGCAGCTGGACGGGGGCCGGGGGTGAGCAGTTCTTC. Translation gives CASSWTGAGGEQFF.

This clonotype was seen a few times. The chain recombines TRBV6-5 with TRBJ1-1; 8 bases are a match to TRBD1. This CDR3 has 13 amino acids. V shed 7 bases and J 7 bases; nucleotides not matched to a gene: 8. Per germline, CDR1 MNHEY and CDR2 SVGAGI. The CDR3 here is CASTSQGAGEAFF. Here the CDR3 DNA reads TGTGCCAGCACTTCGCAGGGGGCCGGTGAAGCTTTCTTT.

This clonotype was counted only a few times. V and J are TRBV25-1 and TRBJ1-4; D uncertain. The CDR3 contains 18 residues. V was shortened by 4 bases and J by 6 bases, with 24 bases between the two germline ends. Germline V gene sequence: CDR1 MGHDK, CDR2 SYGVNS. The CDR3 bases are TGTGCCAGCAGTGGCTCCTCCGGAGTACATATCCACTATGAAAAACTGTTTTTT. Its translation: CASSGSSGVHIHYEKLFF.

The sample holds a few counts of this clonotype. The V gene is TRBV20-1, the J gene TRBJ2-3; no definite D call. The V gene's germline CDR1 is DFQATT and CDR2 SNEGSKA (reference sequence). The CDR3 has 16 residues. The V end was cut by 0 bases, the J end by 0 bases, with 13 bases between. The DNA for the CDR3 is TGCAGTGCTAGAGATCTTCTTAGCAGCAGCACAGATACGCAGTATTTT. This translates into CSARDLLSSSTDTQYF.

The V and J genes are TRBV7-9 and TRBJ1-2; tentative D call: TRBD1 (6 bases). The ends were cut back, 5 bases at V and 7 bases at J, with 17 bases in the middle. This CDR3 comprises 14 residues. Germline assignment: CDR1 SEHNR and CDR2 FQNEAQ (reference sequence). The CDR3 region is CASSASGGLTGYTF. CDR3 DNA sequence: TGTGCCAGCAGCGCTTCTGGGGGGCTCACTGGCTACACCTTC.

This clonotype turned up a few times. This chain joins TRBV6-5 and TRBJ1-1, with 8 bases matching TRBD1. This CDR3 comprises 13 residues. Germline V gene sequence: CDR1 MNHEY, CDR2 SVGAGI. V lost 2 bases, J lost 7 bases, and 3 bases stayed unmatched. The DNA of the CDR3 is TGTGCCAGCAGTTACCGGGACAGGAGTGAAGCTTTCTTT. It specifies CASSYRDRSEAFF.

This clonotype has a handful of counts. The chain employs TRBV7-2 and TRBJ1-1, with D possibly matching TRBD1 (6 bases). Germline lookup yields CDR1 SGHTA and CDR2 FQGNSA. The V end was cut by 1 base, the J end by 11 bases, with 14 bases between. The CDR3 loop spans 13 amino acids. CDR3 sequence reads: CASSLGLPTGAFF. CDR3 DNA: TGTGCCAGCAGCTTAGGTCTCCCAACAGGGGCTTTCTTT.

The chain is built from TRBV10-3 and TRBJ2-5; 12 bases match TRBD2. CDR1 ENHRY and CDR2 SYGVKD come from the germline V gene. V was clipped by 10 bases and J by 5 bases; unmatched bases: 5. The CDR3 is 13 residues long. The CDR3 nucleotides read TGTGCCAGCACTAGCGGGGGGCGGGAGACCCAGTACTTC. Protein sequence: CASTSGGRETQYF.

This sequence joins TRBV6-4 and TRBJ2-1, with TRBD1 matching 8 bases. The V gene's germline CDR1 is MRHNA and CDR2 SNTAGT. With V trimmed by 5 bases and J by 9 bases, 9 bases remained unmatched. This CDR3 contains 14 residues. The DNA of the CDR3 is TGTGCCAGCAGTCTCGAGACAGGGGAACGTGAGCAGTTCTTC. It codes for CASSLETGEREQFF.

This clonotype showed up just a few times. The J gene is TRBJ2-3, the V gene TRBV11-2; possibly TRBD1 or TRBD2 for D (5 bases each). This CDR3 spans 16 amino acids. CDR1 is SGHAT, CDR2 FQNNGV, per germline. V was shortened by 3 bases and J by 7 bases, with 20 bases between the two germline ends. The DNA for the CDR3 is TGTGCCAGCAGCTTGACTACGGGACGACCCCTTCATACGCAGTATTTT. Translated, it gives CASSLTTGRPLHTQYF.

The chain employs TRBV14 and TRBJ2-1; perhaps TRBD2 as D (5 bases). The CDR3 contains 20 residues. The ends were cut back, 0 bases at V and 3 bases at J, with 24 bases in the middle. Looked up from germline, CDR1 is SGHDN and CDR2 is FVKESK. CDR3 DNA sequence: TGTGCCAGCAGCCAAGATCGGTCTGCGGGCCCCAGCCCCTTCTACAATGAGCAGTTCTTC. Residues: CASSQDRSAGPSPFYNEQFF.

This clonotype has just a few counts. V usage is TRBV12-3 or TRBV12-4 and J usage is TRBJ2-7; D is unclear. The CDR3 covers 13 residues. V lost 6 bases, J lost 1 base, and 10 bases lay in between. In nucleotides, the CDR3 is TGTGCCAGCAGGTCCAGAGTATCCTACGAGCAGTACTTC. It translates to CASRSRVSYEQYF.

Here the CDR3 reads CASSPTGRIDTQYF. The CDR3 region has the DNA TGTGCCAGCAGCCCAACAGGGAGGATAGATACGCAGTATTTT. V gene TRBV7-9 combines with J gene TRBJ2-3; D may match TRBD1 or TRBD2 (6 bases each). Deletions cut 5 bases from V and 5 bases from J, with 14 bases between. This CDR3 spans 14 amino acids. CDR1 and CDR2 (germline): SEHNR, FQNEAQ (reference sequence).

The genes are TRBV12-3 or TRBV12-4 and TRBJ1-1; D is perhaps TRBD1 (5 bases). Trimming took 4 bases from V and 5 from J, leaving 11 bases between them. The CDR3 totals 13 residues. CDR3 loop: CASSSSGFTEAFF. The CDR3 DNA reads as TGTGCCAGCAGTTCCTCAGGGTTTACTGAAGCTTTCTTT.

This chain joins TRBV4-1 and TRBJ1-3; D remains unclear. The V gene lost 0 bases and the J gene lost 0 bases, with 9 bases spanning the gap. Per the germline V gene, CDR1 is MGHRA and CDR2 is YSYEKL. This CDR3 region has 16 residues. CDR3 in DNA: TGCGCCAGCAGCCAAGAAGGGCCTCGCTCTGGAAACACCATATATTTT. As protein: CASSQEGPRSGNTIYF.

The genes are TRBV7-3 and TRBJ2-1, with D possibly matching TRBD1 (5 bases). Germline V gives CDR1 SGHTA, CDR2 FQGTGA. Trimming shortened V by 1 base and J by 5 bases, and 9 bases separated the two germline ends. This CDR3 is 14 amino acids long. The CDR3 is CASSLRAGNNEQFF. CDR3 bases: TGTGCCAGCAGCTTAAGGGCAGGGAACAATGAGCAGTTCTTC. Based on the CDR3 plus reference TRBV7-3 and TRBJ2-1, the full variable domain is GAGVSQTPSNKVTEKGKYVELRCDPISGHTALYWYRQSLGQGPEFLIYFQGTGAADDSGLPNDRFFAVRPEGSVSTLKIQRTERGDSAVYLCASSLRAGNNEQFFGPGTRLTVL.

This sequence joins TRBV11-2 and TRBJ1-1; D possibly corresponds to TRBD1 (5 bases). V gave up 4 bases and J gave up 4 bases, with 13 bases separating them. CDR1 is SGHAT, CDR2 FQNNGV, per germline. This CDR3 is built from 14 residues. CDR3 DNA: TGTGCCAGCAGCTCCCCCCGACAGAGCACTGAAGCTTTCTTT. Translating gives CASSSPRQSTEAFF.

The genes are TRBV6-5 and TRBJ1-3; no definite D call. This CDR3 comprises 14 residues. Per germline, CDR1 MNHEY and CDR2 SVGAGI. V dropped 0 bases and J dropped 4 bases, with 7 bases sitting between them. CDR3 DNA sequence: TGTGCCAGCAGTTACTCGACGAGGGGAAACACCATATATTTT. It yields the protein CASSYSTRGNTIYF.

Only a few counts were recorded for this clonotype. The chain recombines TRBV5-1 with TRBJ2-7; 10 bases match TRBD2. This CDR3 spans 14 amino acids. With 3 bases clipped from V and 3 bases from J, the junction kept 3 bases outside the gene matches. The germline V gene encodes CDR1 SGHRS and CDR2 YFSETQ. The CDR3 DNA follows: TGCGCCAGCAGCTCTTGGACTAGCGGCTACGAGCAGTACTTC. Protein: CASSSWTSGYEQYF.

V usage is TRBV18 and J usage is TRBJ2-3; 8 bases agree with TRBD1. V trimming: 3 bases; J trimming: 4 bases; junction bases outside the gene matches: 9. Germline CDR1 is KGHSH and CDR2 is LQKENI. CDR3 length: 16 residues. CDR3 loop: CASSPISGGYSDTQYF. In DNA form, the CDR3 reads TGTGCCAGCTCACCCATATCAGGGGGCTATTCAGATACGCAGTATTTT.

The V call is TRBV27, the J call TRBJ1-2; D gene ambiguous. The CDR3 totals 13 residues. CDR1 MNHEY and CDR2 SMNVEV come from the germline V gene (reference sequence). V was trimmed by 6 bases and J by 1 base, leaving 9 bases between them. The chain's CDR3 is CASSFTVNYGYTF. CDR3 sequence (DNA): TGTGCCAGCAGCTTCACGGTTAACTATGGCTACACCTTC.

In its sample, this clonotype was seen once. The chain employs TRBV6-5 and TRBJ1-6; tentatively, D is TRBD1 (5 bases). The germline V and J ends were trimmed by 6 bases and 14 bases, with 14 bases remaining between them. Germline-derived CDR1 and CDR2 are MNHEY and SVGAGI. The CDR3 length is 12 residues. The CDR3 DNA sequence: TGTGCCAGCAGCCCGGGGGGTACTGCCCTCCACTTT. Protein sequence: CASSPGGTALHF.